This is a list of T cell receptor beta chains from one sample in a study of CD4 T cells in relation to SARS-CoV-2 and coronaviruses. These receptors lack a known antigen. Here immunoSEQ multiplex PCR was the method, and the copy in TCRdb shows in-frame clones only, minus some. Found here are 38,000 or so clones, 77% of them singletons; the top ten hold about a fifth. The sequenced material came from memory CD4+ T cells from PBMCs, cultured in vitro. These receptors all come from an adult with COVID-19. Both conserved end residues are part of each CDR3. The order of the fields is V gene, J gene, D gene, clone size, CDR3 DNA, CDR3 protein. A D gene is named only where the DNA matches it firmly. The size of a clone is reported for some rows only, either as once, few or many, or as a class for expanded clones.

TRBV2	TRBJ2-5	TRBD2	once	TGTGCCAGCAGAGAGTGGGGACTACCGGAAGAGACCCAGTACTTC	CASREWGLPEETQYF
TRBV6-5	TRBJ1-4	NA	NA	TGTGCCAGCATCGAATTAGCCGGAGGGTATGGAAAACTGTTTTTT	CASIELAGGYGKLFF
TRBV7-2	TRBJ2-2	NA	NA	TGTGCCAGCAGCCCAGGGGCAGGTTACACCGGGGAGCTGTTTTTT	CASSPGAGYTGELFF
TRBV14	TRBJ1-4	NA	NA	TGTGCCAGCAGCCAAGAACAGGCTGAAAAACTGTTTTTT	CASSQEQAEKLFF
TRBV5-1	TRBJ2-7	NA	NA	TGCGCCAGCAGCTTGGGCCAGGGTTCCTACGAGCAGTACTTC	CASSLGQGSYEQYF
TRBV5-5	TRBJ2-7	NA	NA	TGTGCCAGCAGCTCCCTGACTGCTTCCTACGAGCAGTACTTC	CASSSLTASYEQYF
TRBV15	TRBJ1-6	NA	NA	TGTGCCACCAGCAGGGCCCCGGGTTCGATCCGGTCTTCACCCCTCCACTTT	CATSRAPGSIRSSPLHF
TRBV7-9	TRBJ2-7	TRBD1	NA	TGTGCCAGCAGCACTCAGGGGGCCTCCTACGAGCAGTACTTC	CASSTQGASYEQYF
TRBV28	TRBJ1-4	NA	NA	TGTGCCAGCAGTTTATATGGGCCCCTTGGGGAAAAACTGTTTTTT	CASSLYGPLGEKLFF
TRBV28	TRBJ2-5	NA	NA	TGTGCCAGCAGTTTCAGGTTCCAAGAGACCCAGTACTTC	CASSFRFQETQYF
TRBV28	TRBJ1-1	NA	NA	TGTGCCAGCAGGGGGGGCGGGAACACTGAAGCTTTCTTT	CASRGGGNTEAFF
TRBV11-2	TRBJ2-1	TRBD2	NA	TGTGCCAGCAGCTTAGGGGACTACGGTCCAGGTGAGCAGTTCTTC	CASSLGDYGPGEQFF
TRBV24-1	TRBJ2-1	TRBD1	NA	TGTGCCACCAGTGATTTTGTCGGGACAGGGGTTTTCTTC	CATSDFVGTGVFF
TRBV15	TRBJ2-5	TRBD2	NA	TGTGCCACCAGCAGAGGCGAGCGGGGGGGTCAAGAGACCCAGTACTTC	CATSRGERGGQETQYF
TRBV5-4	TRBJ2-1	TRBD1	NA	TGTGCCAGCAGCCTAGGGACAGGCGCCGGTCGGGTTGAGCAGTTCTTC	CASSLGTGAGRVEQFF
TRBV2	TRBJ2-7	NA	NA	TGTGCCAGCACGGGGGGCGGGGGAGACTACGAGCAGTACTTC	CASTGGGGDYEQYF
TRBV7-2	TRBJ2-1	NA	NA	TGTGCCAGCAGCTTAGTAGAGGAAATCGAGCAGTTCTTC	CASSLVEEIEQFF
TRBV6-4	TRBJ2-3	TRBD1	NA	TGTGCCAGCAGCCCCCCCCCTGGGACAGGGTCGATGTGCACAGATACGCAGTATTTT	CASSPPPGTGSMCTDTQYF
TRBV28	TRBJ2-7	TRBD1	NA	TGTGCCAGCACATCCGGACAGGGGTCCTACGAGCAGTACTTC	CASTSGQGSYEQYF
TRBV15	TRBJ2-7	NA	NA	TGTGCCACCAGCAGAGATTTAGCGGCCTACGAGCAGTACTTC	CATSRDLAAYEQYF
TRBV7-2	TRBJ2-3	TRBD2	NA	TGTGCCAGCAGCTTAGCTCTAGCGGGTGGCACAGATACGCAGTATTTT	CASSLALAGGTDTQYF
TRBV29-1	TRBJ2-1	TRBD2	NA	TGCAGCGCCGAACTAGCGGGAGGGCGGAATGAGCAGTTCTTC	CSAELAGGRNEQFF
TRBV5-1	TRBJ1-5	NA	NA	TGCGCCAGCAGCTTGGGAGGCAGCAGTGGCAATCAGCCCCAGCATTTT	CASSLGGSSGNQPQHF
TRBV3-1/TRBV3-2	TRBJ2-3	TRBD2	NA	TGTGCCAGCAGCCAATTAGCGGGAGGAGCGGATACGCAGTATTTT	CASSQLAGGADTQYF
TRBV28	TRBJ2-6	NA	once	TGTGCCAGCAGGAAACAGAGCTCTGGGGCCAACGTCCTGACTTTC	CASRKQSSGANVLTF
TRBV7-8	TRBJ2-2	NA	NA	TGTGCCAGCAGCTTAAGGAGAGGACAGCGCACCGGGGAGCTGTTTTTT	CASSLRRGQRTGELFF
TRBV15	TRBJ1-2	TRBD1	NA	TGTGCCACCAGCGGCACAGGGGCCCCACCCTCTAACTATGGCTACACCTTC	CATSGTGAPPSNYGYTF
TRBV5-6	TRBJ1-1	NA	NA	TGTGCCAGCAGCCTAAGGACAGCTTCGAACACTGAAGCTTTCTTT	CASSLRTASNTEAFF
TRBV7-2	TRBJ2-5	NA	NA	TGTGCCAGCAGCAAAAGCTGGGCTATCTCTGAGACCCAGTACTTC	CASSKSWAISETQYF
TRBV5-1	TRBJ2-7	NA	NA	TGCGCCAGCAGCTCGGACATAGGGGCCCGAGTGCAGTACTTC	CASSSDIGARVQYF
TRBV7-2	TRBJ2-7	NA	NA	TGTGCCAGCAGCCCCGGGACTTCGAGCTCCTACGAGCAGTACTTC	CASSPGTSSSYEQYF
TRBV5-8	TRBJ2-7	TRBD2	NA	TGTGCCAGCAGCCCCTGGGGTAGCGGGAACCCTGGGTACGAGCAGTACTTC	CASSPWGSGNPGYEQYF
TRBV5-1	TRBJ2-5	NA	NA	TGCGCCAGCAGCAGCGGACAGTCCCAAGAGACCCAGTACTTC	CASSSGQSQETQYF
TRBV15	TRBJ2-4	NA	NA	TGTGCCACCAGCAGAGGACAGCTAGCCAAAAACATTCAGTACTTC	CATSRGQLAKNIQYF
TRBV9	TRBJ2-1	TRBD1	NA	TGTGCCAGCAGCGTAGACGAGGGGGCCTTCGCACCCTTCAATGAGCAGTTCTTC	CASSVDEGAFAPFNEQFF
TRBV28	TRBJ2-1	NA	NA	TGTGCCAGCAGTTTAAGGGGTTTGTTTACTTTAAAGTCCTACAATGAGCAGTTCTTC	CASSLRGLFTLKSYNEQFF
TRBV30	TRBJ2-1	NA	NA	TGTGCCTGGAAAGGGACCAGCATAGATGAGCAGTTCTTC	CAWKGTSIDEQFF
TRBV15	TRBJ1-1	NA	NA	TGTGCCACCAGCGACAGAGAGAACACTGAAGCTTTCTTT	CATSDRENTEAFF
TRBV6-2/TRBV6-3	TRBJ2-7	NA	few	TGTGCCAGCAGTTACTCGACAGTGTACGAGCAGTACTTC	CASSYSTVYEQYF
TRBV7-9	TRBJ2-3	NA	NA	TGTGCCAGCAGGCTCAGGGATAGAACAGATACGCAGTATTTT	CASRLRDRTDTQYF
TRBV24-1	TRBJ2-2	NA	few	TGTGCCACCTCCTCAACCCCTTGGACCGGGGAGCTGTTTTTT	CATSSTPWTGELFF
TRBV29-1	TRBJ2-3	TRBD2	hyperexpanded	TGCAGCGTCCCGGGACTAGCGGAGGGAGTGGATACGCAGTATTTT	CSVPGLAEGVDTQYF
TRBV19	TRBJ2-1	NA	NA	TGTGCCAGTAGTAGGGCAATATACAATGAGCAGTTCTTC	CASSRAIYNEQFF